The present T cell receptor beta chain was sequenced within a study of blood T cell repertoires in COVID-19. Background on the study: Nucleic acid was either cDNA or gDNA, and it came from T cells, B-cell-depleted T cells, or PBMCs.

Per the germline V gene, CDR1 is KGHSH and CDR2 is LQKENI. The CDR3 has 13 amino acids. V was pared by 6 bases and J by 7 bases, with 13 bases between. Libraries were prepared by immunoSEQ multiplex PCR; TCRdb keeps only in-frame clonotypes and omits some of them. The sample records about 160,000 clones, around 82% being singletons. This sequence originates from a man in his 60s with active or convalescent COVID-19. Sequenced sample: peripheral blood. The chain employs TRBV18 and TRBJ2-1; D may be TRBD2 (5 bases). CDR3 DNA: TGTGCCAGCTCGCCTTGGACTGATAATGAGCAGTTCTTC. Translated: CASSPWTDNEQFF. Based on the CDR3 plus reference TRBV18 and TRBJ2-1, the full variable domain is NAGVMQNPRHLVRRRGQEARLRCSPMKGHSHVYWYRQLPEEGLKFMVYLQKENIIDESGMPKERFSAEFPKEGPSILRIQQVVRGDSAAYFCASSPWTDNEQFFGPGTRLTVL.